This T cell receptor (beta chain) comes out of a study of T cell therapy after organ transplantation. The protocol was immunoSEQ multiplex PCR, while the TCRdb copy is restricted to in-frame clones and leaves out a portion. The table has tens of thousands of clones, 84% seen once. As for this clone: Its cognate antigen is unknown.

CDR1 is MNHEY, CDR2 SMNVEV, per germline (reference sequence). V was clipped by 6 bases and J by 0 bases, with 7 bases between them. This CDR3 is 13 amino acids long. The time point denotes: 20-29 weeks after completion of therapy. The receptor comes from a human patient who had received a solid organ transplant and had CMV disease. Some T cells may be supplied by the graft donor. Sequences were derived from CD8+ T cells from blood, sampled after autologous CMV-specific T cell therapy. The rearrangement links TRBV27 to TRBJ2-3; D tentatively reads TRBD1 or TRBD2 (5 bases each). The CDR3 reads CASRGPSTDTQYF. The CDR3 bases are TGTGCCAGCAGGGGACCCAGCACAGATACGCAGTATTTT.